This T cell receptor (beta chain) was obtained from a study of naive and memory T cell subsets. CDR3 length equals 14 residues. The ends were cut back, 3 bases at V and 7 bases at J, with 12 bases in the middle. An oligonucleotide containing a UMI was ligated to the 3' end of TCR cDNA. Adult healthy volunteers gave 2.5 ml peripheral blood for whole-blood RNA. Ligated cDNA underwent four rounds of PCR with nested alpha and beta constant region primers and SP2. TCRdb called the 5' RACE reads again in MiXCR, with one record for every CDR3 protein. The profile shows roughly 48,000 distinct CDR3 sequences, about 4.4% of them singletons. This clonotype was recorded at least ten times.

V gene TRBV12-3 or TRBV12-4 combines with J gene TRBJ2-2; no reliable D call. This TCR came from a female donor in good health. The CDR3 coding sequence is TGTGCCAGCAGTTTCAACCCCACCCGCGGGGAGCTGTTTTTT. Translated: CASSFNPTRGELFF.